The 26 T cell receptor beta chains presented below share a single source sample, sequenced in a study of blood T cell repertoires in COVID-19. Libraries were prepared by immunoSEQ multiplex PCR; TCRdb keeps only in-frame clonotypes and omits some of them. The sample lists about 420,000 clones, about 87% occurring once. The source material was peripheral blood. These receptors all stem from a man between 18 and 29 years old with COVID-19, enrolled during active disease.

The CDR3 region is CASSKLAGGYNEQFF. Written as DNA, the CDR3 is TGTGCCAGCAGCAAACTAGCGGGAGGCTACAATGAGCAGTTCTTC. The genes are TRBV21-1 and TRBJ2-1; the D segment call TRBD2 is taken from the table without a DNA check. TRBV21-1 is tagged as a pseudogene. This CDR3 has 15 residues.

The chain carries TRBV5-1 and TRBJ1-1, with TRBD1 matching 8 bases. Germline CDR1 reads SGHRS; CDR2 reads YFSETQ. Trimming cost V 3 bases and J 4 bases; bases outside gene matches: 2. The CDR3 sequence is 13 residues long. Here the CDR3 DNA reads TGCGCCAGCAGCTCCCAGGGGGCCACTGAAGCTTTCTTT. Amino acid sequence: CASSSQGATEAFF.

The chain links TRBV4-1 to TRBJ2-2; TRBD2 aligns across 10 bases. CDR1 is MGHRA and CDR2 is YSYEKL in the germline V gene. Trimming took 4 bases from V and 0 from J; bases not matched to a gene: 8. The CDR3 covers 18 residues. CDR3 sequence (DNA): TGCGCCAGCAGCCCAATCCTAGCGGGGGATCCGAACACCGGGGAGCTGTTTTTT. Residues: CASSPILAGDPNTGELFF.

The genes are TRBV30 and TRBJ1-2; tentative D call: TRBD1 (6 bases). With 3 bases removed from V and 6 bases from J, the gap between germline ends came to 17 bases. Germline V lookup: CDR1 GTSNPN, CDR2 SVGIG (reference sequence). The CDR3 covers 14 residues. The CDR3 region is CAWSTLQGEDGYTF. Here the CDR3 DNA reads TGTGCCTGGAGCACTTTACAGGGTGAGGATGGCTACACCTTC. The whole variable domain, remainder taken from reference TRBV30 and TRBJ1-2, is SQTIHQWPATLVQPVGSPLSLECTVEGTSNPNLYWYRQAAGRGLQLLFYSVGIGQISSEVPQNLSASRPQDRQFILSSKKLLLSDSGFYLCAWSTLQGEDGYTFGSGTRLTVV.

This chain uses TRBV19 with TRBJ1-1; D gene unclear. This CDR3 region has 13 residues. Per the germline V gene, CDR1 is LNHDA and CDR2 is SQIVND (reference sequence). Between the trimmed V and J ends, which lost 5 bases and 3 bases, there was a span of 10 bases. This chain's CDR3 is CASSLGPYTEAFF. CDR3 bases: TGTGCCAGTAGTTTGGGCCCATACACTGAAGCTTTCTTT. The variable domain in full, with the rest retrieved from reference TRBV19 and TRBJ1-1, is DGGITQSPKYLFRKEGQNVTLSCEQNLNHDAMYWYRQDPGQGLRLIYYSQIVNDFQKGDIAEGYSVSREKKESFPLTVTSAQKNPTAFYLCASSLGPYTEAFFGQGTRLTVV.

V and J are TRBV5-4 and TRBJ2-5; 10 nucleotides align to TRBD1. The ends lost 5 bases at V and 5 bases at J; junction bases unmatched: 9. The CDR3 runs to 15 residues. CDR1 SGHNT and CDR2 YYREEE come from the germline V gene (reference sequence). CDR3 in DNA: TGTGCCAGCAGTCGACAGGGGGCGATAGGGGAGACCCAGTACTTC. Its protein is CASSRQGAIGETQYF.

This chain's CDR3 is CASSQDSYYGYTF. CDR3 coding DNA: TGTGCCAGCAGCCAAGACAGTTACTATGGCTACACCTTC. The rearrangement uses TRBV27 and TRBJ1-2; possibly TRBD1 for D (5 bases). CDR3 length equals 13 residues. Germline V gene lookup returns CDR1 MNHEY and CDR2 SMNVEV (reference sequence). Trimming took off 6 bases at V and 3 bases at J, with 11 bases between the two ends.

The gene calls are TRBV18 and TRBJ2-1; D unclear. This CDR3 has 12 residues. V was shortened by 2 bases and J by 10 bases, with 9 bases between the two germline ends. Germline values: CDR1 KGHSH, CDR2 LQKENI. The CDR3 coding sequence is TGTGCCAGCTCACCAGAAGCGCCCGAGCAGTTCTTC. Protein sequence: CASSPEAPEQFF.

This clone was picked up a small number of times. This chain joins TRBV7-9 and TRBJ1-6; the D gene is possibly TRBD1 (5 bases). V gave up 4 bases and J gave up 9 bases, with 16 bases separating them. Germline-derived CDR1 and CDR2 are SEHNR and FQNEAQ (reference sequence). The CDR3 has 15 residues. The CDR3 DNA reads TGTGCCAGCAGCTCGGAAAGGGGTGAGCGTTCACCCCTCCACTTT. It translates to CASSSERGERSPLHF.

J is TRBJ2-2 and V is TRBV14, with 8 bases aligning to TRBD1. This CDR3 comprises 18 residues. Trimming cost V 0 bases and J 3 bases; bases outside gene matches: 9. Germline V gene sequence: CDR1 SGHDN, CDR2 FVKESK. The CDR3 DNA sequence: TGTGCCAGCAGCCAAGATCCCTATATGACAGGGGACACCGGGGAGCTGTTTTTT. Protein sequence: CASSQDPYMTGDTGELFF.

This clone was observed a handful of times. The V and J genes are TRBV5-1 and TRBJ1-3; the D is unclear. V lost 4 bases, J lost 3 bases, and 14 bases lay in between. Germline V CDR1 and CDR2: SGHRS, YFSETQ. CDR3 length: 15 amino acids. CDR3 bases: TGCGCCAGCAGCGCCGGTCAAGCCATTGGAAACACCATATATTTT. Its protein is CASSAGQAIGNTIYF.

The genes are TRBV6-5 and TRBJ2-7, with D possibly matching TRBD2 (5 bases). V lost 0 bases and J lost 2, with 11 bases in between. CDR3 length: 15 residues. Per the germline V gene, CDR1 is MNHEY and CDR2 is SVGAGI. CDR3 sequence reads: CASSYSGYGTYEQYF. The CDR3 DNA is TGTGCCAGCAGTTACTCCGGATACGGGACCTACGAGCAGTACTTC.

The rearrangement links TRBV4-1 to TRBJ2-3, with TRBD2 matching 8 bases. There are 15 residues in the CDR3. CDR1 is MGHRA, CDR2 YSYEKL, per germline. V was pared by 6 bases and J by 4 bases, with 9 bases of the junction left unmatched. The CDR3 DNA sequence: TGCGCCAGCAGACCCGGGAGGGCCTCGTCAGATACGCAGTATTTT. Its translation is CASRPGRASSDTQYF.

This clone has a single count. The CDR3 DNA is TGTGCCTCTCGGACATCGAACACCGGGGAGCTGTTTTTT. Its protein is CASRTSNTGELFF. The genes are TRBV5-4 and TRBJ2-2; D is perhaps TRBD1 (5 bases). Trimming left V 10 bases short and J 0 bases short, with 10 bases between. The germline V gene has CDR1 SGHNT and CDR2 YYREEE (reference sequence). The CDR3 loop spans 13 amino acids. Full variable domain (missing parts from reference TRBV5-4 and TRBJ2-2): ETGVTQSPTHLIKTRGQQVTLRCSSQSGHNTVSWYQQALGQGPQFIFQYYREEENGRGNFPPRFSGLQFPNYSSELNVNALELDDSALYLCASRTSNTGELFFGEGSRLTVL.

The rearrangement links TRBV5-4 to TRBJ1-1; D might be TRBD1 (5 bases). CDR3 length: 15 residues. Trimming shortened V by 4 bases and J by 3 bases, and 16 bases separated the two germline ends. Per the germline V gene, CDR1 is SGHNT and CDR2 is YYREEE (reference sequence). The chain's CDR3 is CASSERDGRYTEAFF. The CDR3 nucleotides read TGTGCCAGCAGCGAGCGGGACGGACGATACACTGAAGCTTTCTTT.

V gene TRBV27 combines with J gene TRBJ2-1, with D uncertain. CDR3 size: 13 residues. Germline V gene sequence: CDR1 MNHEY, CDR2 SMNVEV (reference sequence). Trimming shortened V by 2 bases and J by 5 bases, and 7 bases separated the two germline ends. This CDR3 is CASSLGVDNEQFF. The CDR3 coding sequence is TGTGCCAGCAGTTTAGGAGTTGACAATGAGCAGTTCTTC.

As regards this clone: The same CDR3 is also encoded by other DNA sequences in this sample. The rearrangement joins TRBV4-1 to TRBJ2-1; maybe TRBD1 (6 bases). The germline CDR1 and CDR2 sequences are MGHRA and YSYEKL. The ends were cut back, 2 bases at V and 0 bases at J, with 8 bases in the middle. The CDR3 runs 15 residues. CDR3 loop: CASSQTGSSYNEQFF. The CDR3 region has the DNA TGCGCCAGCAGCCAAACAGGGAGCTCCTACAATGAGCAGTTCTTC.

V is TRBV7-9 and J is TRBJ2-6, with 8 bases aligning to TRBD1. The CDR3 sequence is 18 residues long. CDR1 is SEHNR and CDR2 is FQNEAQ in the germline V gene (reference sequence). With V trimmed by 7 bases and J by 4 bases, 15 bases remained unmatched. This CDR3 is CASINRGTGPYGANVLTF. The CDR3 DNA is TGTGCCAGCATCAATCGGGGGACAGGTCCGTACGGGGCCAACGTCCTGACTTTC. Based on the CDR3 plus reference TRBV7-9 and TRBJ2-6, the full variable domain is DTGVSQNPRHKITKRGQNVTFRCDPISEHNRLYWYRQTLGQGPEFLTYFQNEAQLEKSRLLSDRFSAERPKGSFSTLEIQRTEQGDSAMYLCASINRGTGPYGANVLTFGAGSRLTVL.

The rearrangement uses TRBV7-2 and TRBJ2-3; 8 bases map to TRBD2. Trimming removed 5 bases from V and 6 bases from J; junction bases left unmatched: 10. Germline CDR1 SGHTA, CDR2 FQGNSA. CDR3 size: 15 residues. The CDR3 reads CASSVGGAIFDTQYF. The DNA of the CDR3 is TGTGCCAGCAGCGTCGGGGGGGCCATATTTGATACGCAGTATTTT. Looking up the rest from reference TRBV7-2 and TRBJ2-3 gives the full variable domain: GAGVSQSPSNKVTEKGKDVELRCDPISGHTALYWYRQSLGQGLEFLIYFQGNSAPDKSGLPSDRFSAERTGGSVSTLTIQRTQQEDSAVYLCASSVGGAIFDTQYFGPGTRLTVL.

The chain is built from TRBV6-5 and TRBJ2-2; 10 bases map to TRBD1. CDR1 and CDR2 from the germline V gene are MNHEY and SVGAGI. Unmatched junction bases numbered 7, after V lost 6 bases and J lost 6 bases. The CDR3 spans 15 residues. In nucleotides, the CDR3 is TGTGCCAGCAGACCAGACAGGGGGCTCGCCGGGGAGCTGTTTTTT. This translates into CASRPDRGLAGELFF.

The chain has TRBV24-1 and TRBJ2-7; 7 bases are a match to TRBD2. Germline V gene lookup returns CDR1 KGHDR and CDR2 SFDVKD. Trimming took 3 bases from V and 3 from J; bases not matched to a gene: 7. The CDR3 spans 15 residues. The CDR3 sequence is CATSDPRTRDYEQYF. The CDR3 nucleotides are TGTGCCACCAGTGATCCGCGGACTAGGGACTACGAGCAGTACTTC.

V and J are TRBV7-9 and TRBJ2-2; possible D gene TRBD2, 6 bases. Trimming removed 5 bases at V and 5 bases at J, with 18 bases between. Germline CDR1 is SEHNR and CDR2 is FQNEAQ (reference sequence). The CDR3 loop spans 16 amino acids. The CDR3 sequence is CASSAPGLRGTGELFF. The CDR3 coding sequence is TGTGCCAGCAGCGCCCCGGGACTTAGAGGGACCGGGGAGCTGTTTTTT.

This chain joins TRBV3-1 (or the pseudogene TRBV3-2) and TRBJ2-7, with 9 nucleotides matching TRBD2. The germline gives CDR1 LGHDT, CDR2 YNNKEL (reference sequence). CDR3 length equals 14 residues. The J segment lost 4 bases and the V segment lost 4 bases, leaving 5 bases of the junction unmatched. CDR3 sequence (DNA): TGTGCCAGCAGCCGTAGCGGGAGTGGTTACGAGCAGTACTTC. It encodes CASSRSGSGYEQYF.

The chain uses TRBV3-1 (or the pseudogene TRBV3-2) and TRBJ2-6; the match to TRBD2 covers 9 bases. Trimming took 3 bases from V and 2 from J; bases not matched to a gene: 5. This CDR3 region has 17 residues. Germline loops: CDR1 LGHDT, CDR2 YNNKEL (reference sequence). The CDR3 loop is CASSHSGLAPGANVLTF. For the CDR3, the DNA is TGTGCCAGCAGCCACTCGGGACTAGCTCCTGGGGCCAACGTCCTGACTTTC.

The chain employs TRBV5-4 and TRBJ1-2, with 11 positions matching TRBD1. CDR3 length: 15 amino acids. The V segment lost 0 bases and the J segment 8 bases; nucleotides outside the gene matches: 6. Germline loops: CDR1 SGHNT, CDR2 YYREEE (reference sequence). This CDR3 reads CASSLVGQGAQGYTF. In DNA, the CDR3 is TGTGCCAGCAGCTTGGTCGGACAGGGGGCGCAAGGCTACACCTTC. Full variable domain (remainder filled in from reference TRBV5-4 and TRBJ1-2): ETGVTQSPTHLIKTRGQQVTLRCSSQSGHNTVSWYQQALGQGPQFIFQYYREEENGRGNFPPRFSGLQFPNYSSELNVNALELDDSALYLCASSLVGQGAQGYTFGSGTRLTVV.

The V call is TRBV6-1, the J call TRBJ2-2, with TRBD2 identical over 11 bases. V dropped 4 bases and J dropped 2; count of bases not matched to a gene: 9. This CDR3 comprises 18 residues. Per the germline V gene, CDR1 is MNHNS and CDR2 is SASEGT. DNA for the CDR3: TGTGCCAGCAGTGGAGCGGGACTAGCGGCCGAAAACACCGGGGAGCTGTTTTTT. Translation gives CASSGAGLAAENTGELFF.